This TCR beta chain comes out of a study of blood T cell repertoires in COVID-19. Study-level information: COVID-19 samples, acute and convalescent, were from the United States, Italy and Spain. PBMCs, B-cell-depleted T cells, or T cells were the source of the cDNA or gDNA that made up the material.

Original data processing: Estimates of nucleated cell counts were drawn from the amplification of reference gene primers. Assay used: immunoSEQ multiplex PCR; TCRdb lists only in-frame clones, some missing. V, J and clone size derive from that table, while D and trimming were established from the DNA sequence. The table has some 41,000 clones, 90% to 95% seen once. The CDR3 is 17 amino acids. CDR1 LGHNA and CDR2 YSLEER come from the germline V gene. V dropped 0 bases and J dropped 2; count of bases not matched to a gene: 7. The material sequenced was peripheral blood. This clonotype originated in a human donor in a cohort sampled during active COVID-19. The gene calls are TRBV4-3 and TRBJ1-2, with 9 bases fitting TRBD1. The CDR3 sequence: CASSQDLTGGENYGYTF. CDR3 sequence (DNA): TGCGCCAGCAGCCAAGATCTAACAGGGGGCGAGAACTATGGCTACACCTTC.